This T cell receptor beta chain was captured in a study of OX40 agonist ivuxolimab in advanced cancers. Between the trimmed V and J ends, which lost 7 bases and 2 bases, there was a span of 14 bases. Germline CDR1 WNHNN, CDR2 SYGVQD (reference sequence). The CDR3 length is 15 residues. The data were produced by immunoSEQ multiplex PCR, yet TCRdb's version contains in-frame clones alone and is incomplete. The top ten clones hold around 2.5% of a sample with about 100,000 clones, around 94% of them seen once. The sequenced sample was CD4+ or CD8+ T cells sorted from blood, obtained in a trial of the OX40 agonist ivuxolimab. This receptor was identified in an adult with an advanced solid tumor such as melanoma, head and neck, liver or kidney cancer. The V call is TRBV10-1, the J call TRBJ2-2; TRBD1 is a possible D gene (6 bases). The CDR3 reads CASTPGTYNTGELFF. In DNA, the CDR3 is TGCGCCAGCACTCCCGGGACATACAACACCGGGGAGCTGTTTTTT.